This T cell receptor (beta chain) came from a study of T cell repertoires in cytomegalovirus infection (dated by TCRdb to the late 2010s). About the full investigation: The HLA type of each donor mattered for the analysis, because public TCR beta signatures pointed to carriage of CMV infection along with the matching HLA type. Overall study results and their limits: The ex vivo response was dominated by HLA-C-restricted CMV-specific TCR beta clonotypes, and the single most frequent clonotype in two of eight donors was supplied by these HLA-C-restricted clonotypes. Carriers of CMV infection plus the relevant HLA type were discriminated by the cumulative frequency of public TCR beta family members in the study cohort and in an independent roughly 400-donor cohort.

The instrument given in TCRdb is Illumina HiSeq 1500. In TCRdb, the public reads were trimmed at Q25 with fastp and aligned with MiXCR, with productive beta chains retained. Duplicate CDR3 protein sequences are folded into a single record with the most common DNA and genes. Counted in this sample were around 120,000 distinct CDR3 sequences; about 24% of them appeared once. The ten largest clonotypes hold roughly 35% of the sample. This clonotype was counted at least ten times. This receptor's antigen is unknown. No much larger clone is present one base from it, and per-base qualities are unavailable. Germline trimming: 7 bases from V, 2 bases from J; junction bases outside gene matches: 14. Its CDR3 holds 18 amino acids, cysteine through phenylalanine. Only the CDR3 region is kept as DNA, spanning 54 bases read in frame from base 1. CDR1 and CDR2 are drawn from the germline V gene: KGHDR, SFDVKD.

The receptor was derived from a human donor in good health (CMV status not recorded). Some clones in this sample may be carry-over from other donors' samples. Source material: PBMCs, sequenced either directly or after in vitro stimulation (not recorded which). The receptor chain draws on TRBV24-1 and TRBJ1-3; 9 of the junction bases match TRBD1. The base sequence is TGTGCCACCAGGGGCCCGGGACAGGGTACCGTGCCTGGAAACACCATATATTTT. Its translation reads: CATRGPGQGTVPGNTIYF.